The T cell receptor (beta chain) described here comes from a study of T cell repertoires in cytomegalovirus infection. Comment on this clonotype: Its antigen remains unidentified.

MiXCR, applied by TCRdb to the reads, yields one record per CDR3 protein. Of hundreds of thousands of distinct CDR3 sequences listed, roughly a third were seen once; the top ten hold about 20%. The CDR3 is 17 amino acids. V shed 0 bases and J shed 1 base, with 15 bases lying between them. Germline CDR1 LNHNV, CDR2 YYDKDF (reference sequence). The chain has TRBV15 and TRBJ1-1; perhaps TRBD1 as D (6 bases). This TCR was recovered from a human donor in good health (CMV status not recorded). Some clones in this sample may be carry-over from other donors' samples. This sample comprised cultured PBMCs, obtained from culture after CMV antigen stimulation. CDR3 sequence: CATSRDPNRVRNTEAFF. CDR3 sequence (DNA): TGTGCCACCAGCAGAGACCCAAACAGGGTCCGGAACACTGAAGCTTTCTTT.